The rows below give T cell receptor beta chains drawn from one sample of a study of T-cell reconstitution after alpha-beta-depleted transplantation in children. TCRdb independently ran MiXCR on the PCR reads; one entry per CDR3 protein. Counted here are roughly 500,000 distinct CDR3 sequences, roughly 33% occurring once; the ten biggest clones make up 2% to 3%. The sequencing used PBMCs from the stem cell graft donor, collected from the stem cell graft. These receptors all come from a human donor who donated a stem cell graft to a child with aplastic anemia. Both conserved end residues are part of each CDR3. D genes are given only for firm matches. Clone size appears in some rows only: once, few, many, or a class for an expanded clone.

DNA: TGCAGCGCCAGGAAGGGACCTCAAGAGACCCAGTACTTC; CDR3: CSARKGPQETQYF; J: TRBJ2-5; V: TRBV29-1; size: .; D: .
DNA: TGCGCCAGCAGCTTCCCGACTAACACAGATACGCAGTATTTT; CDR3: CASSFPTNTDTQYF; J: TRBJ2-3; V: TRBV5-1; size: few; D: .
DNA: TGTGCCATCAGATCAGGGGGCAATCAGCCCCAGCATTTT; CDR3: CAIRSGGNQPQHF; J: TRBJ1-5; V: TRBV10-3; size: few; D: .
DNA: TGTGCCAGCAGTACCTCGACAGGTTATCAGCCCCAGCATTTT; CDR3: CASSTSTGYQPQHF; J: TRBJ1-5; V: TRBV12-3/TRBV12-4; size: few; D: .
DNA: TGTGCCAGCAGTTTATCAGGGACAGGGGACGAAAAACTGTTTTTT; CDR3: CASSLSGTGDEKLFF; J: TRBJ1-4; V: TRBV12-3/TRBV12-4; size: few; D: TRBD1
DNA: TGCAGTGCTAGATCGGGGGGGACCAGCAATCCCTATAATTCACCCCTCCACTTT; CDR3: CSARSGGTSNPYNSPLHF; J: TRBJ1-6; V: TRBV20-1; size: .; D: .
DNA: TGCAGTGCTAGAGAGCTTCGACAGGGGCTGTACGAGCAGTACTTC; CDR3: CSARELRQGLYEQYF; J: TRBJ2-7; V: TRBV20-1; size: .; D: TRBD1
DNA: TGCAGCAATAGACAGGGACTTTTAAACGAGCAGTACTTC; CDR3: CSNRQGLLNEQYF; J: TRBJ2-7; V: TRBV20-1; size: few; D: .
DNA: TGTGCCAGCAGGTCCGGGACAGGGGCCTACGAGCAGTACTTC; CDR3: CASRSGTGAYEQYF; J: TRBJ2-7; V: TRBV5-6; size: few; D: TRBD1
DNA: TGTGCCAGCAGTTTAAGAGGATCTGACTATGGCTACACCTTC; CDR3: CASSLRGSDYGYTF; J: TRBJ1-2; V: TRBV12-3/TRBV12-4; size: .; D: .
DNA: TGTGCCAGCAGCTTAGCGAACTCGCTAGGTCAGAATGAGCAGTTCTTC; CDR3: CASSLANSLGQNEQFF; J: TRBJ2-1; V: TRBV7-2; size: few; D: .
DNA: TGCAGTGCTAGAGATGGGGTCCCGACCTACGAGCAGTACTTC; CDR3: CSARDGVPTYEQYF; J: TRBJ2-7; V: TRBV20-1; size: .; D: .
DNA: TGTGCCAGCAGTTTGTACGGAAACACCATATATTTT; CDR3: CASSLYGNTIYF; J: TRBJ1-3; V: TRBV12-3/TRBV12-4; size: once; D: .
DNA: TGCAGTGCTAGTAGCCCTAAATCCACCTACGAGCAGTACTTC; CDR3: CSASSPKSTYEQYF; J: TRBJ2-7; V: TRBV20-1; size: few; D: .
DNA: TGTGCCAGCAGCTCCTGGTACTACGAGCAGTACTTC; CDR3: CASSSWYYEQYF; J: TRBJ2-7; V: TRBV7-2; size: few; D: .
DNA: TGCAGCGTTGATCGGGACCGGGACAGGAGCTCCTACAATGAGCAGTTCTTC; CDR3: CSVDRDRDRSSYNEQFF; J: TRBJ2-1; V: TRBV29-1; size: .; D: TRBD1
DNA: TGCGCCAGCAGCCAAGGGTGGACAGCCCGAAACTATGGCTACACCTTC; CDR3: CASSQGWTARNYGYTF; J: TRBJ1-2; V: TRBV4-3; size: many; D: .
DNA: TGTGCCAGCAGCCACGGGCGGAACACTGAAGCTTTCTTT; CDR3: CASSHGRNTEAFF; J: TRBJ1-1; V: TRBV7-8; size: few; D: .
DNA: TGCGCCAGCAGCCAAGATGGTGACTTGAACACTGAAGCTTTCTTT; CDR3: CASSQDGDLNTEAFF; J: TRBJ1-1; V: TRBV4-3; size: few; D: .
DNA: TGCAGTGCCCGGAGGGCGGGCAGCTCCTACGAGCAGTACTTC; CDR3: CSARRAGSSYEQYF; J: TRBJ2-7; V: TRBV20-1; size: few; D: .
DNA: TGTGCCAGCAGTTTTCTAAGACAGGGCCTCACAGATACGCAGTATTTT; CDR3: CASSFLRQGLTDTQYF; J: TRBJ2-3; V: TRBV27; size: .; D: TRBD1
DNA: TGTGCCAGCAGTTTCGGACTAGCGGTAGGAGAGACCCAGTACTTC; CDR3: CASSFGLAVGETQYF; J: TRBJ2-5; V: TRBV6-2/TRBV6-3; size: .; D: TRBD2
DNA: TGTGCCTGGAGTGTACTCTTCATCGGGGACACGAGCTCCTATAATTCACCCCTCCACTTT; CDR3: CAWSVLFIGDTSSYNSPLHF; J: TRBJ1-6; V: TRBV30; size: .; D: .
DNA: TGTGCCAGCAGTGACGAGGGGGCGAAGCGAAAGACCCAGTACTTC; CDR3: CASSDEGAKRKTQYF; J: TRBJ2-5; V: TRBV25-1; size: .; D: TRBD1
DNA: TGTGCCACCAGTTCCACCGCGAGCGGGAGGGGTATGGGGCAGTTCTTC; CDR3: CATSSTASGRGMGQFF; J: TRBJ2-1; V: TRBV24-1; size: .; D: TRBD2
DNA: TGCAGTGCTTCATGGGGCTCCCCCTGGCTGGACTATGGCTACACCTTC; CDR3: CSASWGSPWLDYGYTF; J: TRBJ1-2; V: TRBV20-1; size: few; D: .
DNA: TGTGCCAGCTCACTTTCCTCGCAGGGAGGCAACGAGGAAAAACTGTTTTTT; CDR3: CASSLSSQGGNEEKLFF; J: TRBJ1-4; V: TRBV18; size: .; D: .
DNA: TGCAGTGCTTTTACTACTAACAGGGGGAGGACCCTGAACACTGAAGCTTTCTTT; CDR3: CSAFTTNRGRTLNTEAFF; J: TRBJ1-1; V: TRBV20-1; size: .; D: TRBD1
DNA: TGTGCCTGGAGTTTATGGGGACTAGCGACACACGAGCAGTACTTC; CDR3: CAWSLWGLATHEQYF; J: TRBJ2-7; V: TRBV30; size: few; D: TRBD2
DNA: TGTGCCAGTAGTATTTGGCGGACAGGGGATCAGCCCCAGCATTTT; CDR3: CASSIWRTGDQPQHF; J: TRBJ1-5; V: TRBV19; size: .; D: TRBD1
DNA: TGTGCCACCAGGCCGGGACAGCACACCGGGGAGCTGTTTTTT; CDR3: CATRPGQHTGELFF; J: TRBJ2-2; V: TRBV24-1; size: many; D: TRBD1
DNA: TGCGCCAGCAGCCAAGGTAGTAGATTGAACACTGAAGCTTTCTTT; CDR3: CASSQGSRLNTEAFF; J: TRBJ1-1; V: TRBV4-1; size: .; D: .
DNA: TGTGCCAGCAGCTATGTGGCGAGGGGACTAGCTTCCTACAATGAGCAGTTCTTC; CDR3: CASSYVARGLASYNEQFF; J: TRBJ2-1; V: TRBV5-5; size: few; D: TRBD2
DNA: TGTGCCAGCAGCCACTCAGGGGCTAGGGACACCGGGGAGCTGTTTTTT; CDR3: CASSHSGARDTGELFF; J: TRBJ2-2; V: TRBV7-8; size: few; D: .
DNA: TGCGCCAGCAGCTTAAAGACAGGGCGCAGCTCCTACAATGAGCAGTTCTTC; CDR3: CASSLKTGRSSYNEQFF; J: TRBJ2-1; V: TRBV5-1; size: .; D: TRBD1
DNA: TGTGCCAGCTCACCACCGAAAGGACTAGCGAGTAACACCGGGGAGCTGTTTTTT; CDR3: CASSPPKGLASNTGELFF; J: TRBJ2-2; V: TRBV18; size: few; D: TRBD2
DNA: TGCAGCGCTGCCTATGACTCTTACGGTGGCGAGCAGTACTTC; CDR3: CSAAYDSYGGEQYF; J: TRBJ2-7; V: TRBV29-1; size: few; D: .
DNA: TGCAGTGCTTGTCTCCAGGGGGCCGCAACTAATGAAAAACTGTTTTTT; CDR3: CSACLQGAATNEKLFF; J: TRBJ1-4; V: TRBV20-1; size: .; D: TRBD1
DNA: TGTGCCAGCAGTTACTCGGTAACAGGGGTGGACACAGATACGCAGTATTTT; CDR3: CASSYSVTGVDTDTQYF; J: TRBJ2-3; V: TRBV6-2/TRBV6-3; size: few; D: TRBD1
DNA: TGCAGTGCGAACAGGGGGCACGGGCCCGGGGAGCTGTTTTTT; CDR3: CSANRGHGPGELFF; J: TRBJ2-2; V: TRBV20-1; size: .; D: TRBD1
DNA: TGCGCCAGCAGCTCCGCATTAGCGGGAGGACGCTACGAGCAGTACTTC; CDR3: CASSSALAGGRYEQYF; J: TRBJ2-7; V: TRBV5-1; size: few; D: TRBD2
DNA: TGTGCCAGCAGTTACCGGGCAAACACCGGGGAGCTGTTTTTT; CDR3: CASSYRANTGELFF; J: TRBJ2-2; V: TRBV6-4; size: .; D: .
DNA: TGTGCCACCGTCAAACATGGGACTAGCGGCCGGGCCAATGAGCAGTTCTTC; CDR3: CATVKHGTSGRANEQFF; J: TRBJ2-1; V: TRBV15; size: few; D: TRBD2
DNA: TGTGCCACCAGTGAGGGTTGGGGCAATCAGCCCCAGCATTTT; CDR3: CATSEGWGNQPQHF; J: TRBJ1-5; V: TRBV24-1; size: .; D: .
DNA: TGCAGCGTCGGTAGCGGTTCTAGCACAGATACGCAGTATTTT; CDR3: CSVGSGSSTDTQYF; J: TRBJ2-3; V: TRBV29-1; size: .; D: .